A selection of T cell receptor beta chains follows, all from one sample in a study of shared clonotypes between healthy human individuals. The assay was immunoSEQ multiplex PCR, and TCRdb's table has in-frame clones only and misses some. The sample holds over 1.4 million clones, approximately 96% seen once. Sequenced material: naive CD4+ T cells sorted from blood. The source of these receptors is a man aged 25-40 years in good health. Both conserved end residues are part of each CDR3. The order of the fields is V gene, J gene, D gene, clone size, CDR3 length, CDR3 protein, CDR3 DNA. D genes are given only for firm matches. Expanded clones get a size class; other rows say once, few or many, or leave the size out.

V gene: TRBV11-2; J gene: TRBJ2-7; D gene: NA; clone size: once; CDR3 length: 15; CDR3 protein: CASSLVQQRTYEQYF; CDR3 DNA: TGTGCCAGCAGCTTAGTCCAGCAGCGTACCTACGAGCAGTACTTC
V gene: TRBV5-1; J gene: TRBJ2-2; D gene: TRBD2; clone size: NA; CDR3 length: 16; CDR3 protein: CASNQGLAGSTGELFF; CDR3 DNA: TGCGCCAGCAACCAAGGACTAGCGGGTTCCACCGGGGAGCTGTTTTTT
V gene: TRBV15; J gene: TRBJ2-2; D gene: NA; clone size: NA; CDR3 length: 13; CDR3 protein: CATSRPNTGELFF; CDR3 DNA: TGTGCCACCAGTAGGCCGAACACCGGGGAGCTGTTTTTT
V gene: TRBV25-1; J gene: TRBJ2-1; D gene: NA; clone size: NA; CDR3 length: 11; CDR3 protein: CATENRNEQFF; CDR3 DNA: TGTGCCACAGAGAATCGCAATGAGCAGTTCTTC
V gene: TRBV29-1; J gene: TRBJ2-5; D gene: NA; clone size: NA; CDR3 length: 11; CDR3 protein: CSIRGGETQYF; CDR3 DNA: TGCAGCATCAGGGGTGGGGAGACCCAGTACTTC
V gene: TRBV16; J gene: TRBJ1-2; D gene: NA; clone size: NA; CDR3 length: 12; CDR3 protein: CASSPILYGYTF; CDR3 DNA: TGTGCCAGCAGCCCTATCCTCTATGGCTACACCTTC
V gene: TRBV5-1; J gene: TRBJ1-4; D gene: NA; clone size: once; CDR3 length: 13; CDR3 protein: CASSLEGRLKLFF; CDR3 DNA: TGCGCCAGCAGCTTGGAGGGTAGGCTGAAACTGTTTTTT
V gene: TRBV5-4; J gene: TRBJ2-7; D gene: NA; clone size: NA; CDR3 length: 14; CDR3 protein: CASSLAGVDYEQYF; CDR3 DNA: TGTGCCAGCAGCTTGGCGGGAGTCGACTACGAGCAGTACTTC
V gene: TRBV27; J gene: TRBJ2-2; D gene: NA; clone size: NA; CDR3 length: 16; CDR3 protein: CASRERGPSNTGELFF; CDR3 DNA: TGTGCCAGCAGAGAACGGGGGCCTTCGAACACCGGGGAGCTGTTTTTT
V gene: TRBV11-2; J gene: TRBJ1-4; D gene: NA; clone size: NA; CDR3 length: 15; CDR3 protein: CASSLVSGAGEKLFF; CDR3 DNA: TGTGCCAGCAGCTTAGTTTCGGGGGCGGGTGAAAAACTGTTTTTT
V gene: TRBV6-4; J gene: TRBJ2-7; D gene: NA; clone size: NA; CDR3 length: 13; CDR3 protein: CASSETDGYEQYF; CDR3 DNA: TGTGCCAGCAGTGAAACAGACGGTTACGAGCAGTACTTC
V gene: TRBV20-1; J gene: TRBJ2-1; D gene: NA; clone size: NA; CDR3 length: 11; CDR3 protein: CSVPPWNEQFF; CDR3 DNA: TGCAGTGTACCACCCTGGAATGAGCAGTTCTTC
V gene: TRBV19; J gene: TRBJ2-7; D gene: NA; clone size: NA; CDR3 length: 14; CDR3 protein: CASSIPGRAHEQYF; CDR3 DNA: TGTGCCAGTAGTATCCCCGGCAGGGCCCACGAGCAGTACTTC
V gene: TRBV2; J gene: TRBJ2-1; D gene: TRBD2; clone size: NA; CDR3 length: 20; CDR3 protein: CASSDVLAGALRSPYNEQFF; CDR3 DNA: TGTGCCAGCAGTGATGTCCTAGCGGGAGCCTTACGAAGTCCCTACAATGAGCAGTTCTTC
V gene: TRBV5-6; J gene: TRBJ1-2; D gene: NA; clone size: once; CDR3 length: 13; CDR3 protein: CASSLDRGKGYTF; CDR3 DNA: TGTGCCAGCAGCTTGGATCGGGGCAAGGGCTACACCTTC
V gene: TRBV28; J gene: TRBJ2-7; D gene: NA; clone size: NA; CDR3 length: 17; CDR3 protein: CASSSPWGDRPAGEQYF; CDR3 DNA: TGTGCCAGCAGTTCCCCCTGGGGGGACCGTCCTGCCGGCGAGCAGTACTTC
V gene: TRBV29-1; J gene: TRBJ1-2; D gene: NA; clone size: NA; CDR3 length: 13; CDR3 protein: CSVATGTNYGYTF; CDR3 DNA: TGCAGCGTTGCGACCGGGACGAACTATGGCTACACCTTC
V gene: TRBV14; J gene: TRBJ2-1; D gene: TRBD2; clone size: NA; CDR3 length: 19; CDR3 protein: CASSQDTSGRGVFYNEQFF; CDR3 DNA: TGTGCCAGCAGCCAAGACACTAGCGGGAGGGGAGTTTTCTACAATGAGCAGTTCTTC
V gene: TRBV9; J gene: TRBJ2-1; D gene: TRBD1; clone size: few; CDR3 length: 15; CDR3 protein: CASSVGTGTYNEQFF; CDR3 DNA: TGTGCCAGCAGCGTTGGGACAGGGACCTACAATGAGCAGTTCTTC
V gene: TRBV14; J gene: TRBJ1-2; D gene: TRBD1; clone size: NA; CDR3 length: 16; CDR3 protein: CASRNSGTGSSYGYTF; CDR3 DNA: TGTGCCAGCAGGAACTCCGGGACAGGGTCGAGCTATGGCTACACCTTC
V gene: TRBV4-3; J gene: TRBJ2-7; D gene: NA; clone size: NA; CDR3 length: 14; CDR3 protein: CASSQDRPPSEQYF; CDR3 DNA: TGCGCCAGCAGCCAAGATCGTCCCCCGTCCGAGCAGTACTTC
V gene: TRBV7-3; J gene: TRBJ2-2; D gene: TRBD2; clone size: NA; CDR3 length: 16; CDR3 protein: CASSPRGGVGTGELFF; CDR3 DNA: TGTGCCAGCAGCCCCCGGGGAGGGGTGGGGACCGGGGAGCTGTTTTTT
V gene: TRBV7-3; J gene: TRBJ2-2; D gene: NA; clone size: NA; CDR3 length: 12; CDR3 protein: CASSLTGLELFF; CDR3 DNA: TGTGCCAGCAGCTTAACAGGCCTGGAGCTGTTTTTT
V gene: TRBV19; J gene: TRBJ2-1; D gene: NA; clone size: NA; CDR3 length: 16; CDR3 protein: CASSIRPVVPDNEQFF; CDR3 DNA: TGTGCCAGTAGTATCCGGCCAGTCGTACCGGATAATGAGCAGTTCTTC
V gene: TRBV6-1; J gene: TRBJ2-1; D gene: TRBD2; clone size: NA; CDR3 length: 15; CDR3 protein: CASRTSGASYNEQFF; CDR3 DNA: TGTGCCAGCAGGACTAGCGGGGCATCCTACAATGAGCAGTTCTTC
V gene: TRBV29-1; J gene: TRBJ2-7; D gene: NA; clone size: NA; CDR3 length: 14; CDR3 protein: CSVNAGTNYYEQYF; CDR3 DNA: TGCAGCGTAAATGCCGGGACAAACTACTACGAGCAGTACTTC
V gene: TRBV18; J gene: TRBJ2-7; D gene: NA; clone size: NA; CDR3 length: 13; CDR3 protein: CASSPLGSYEQYF; CDR3 DNA: TGTGCCAGCTCACCACTTGGCAGCTACGAGCAGTACTTC
V gene: TRBV10-2; J gene: TRBJ2-2; D gene: NA; clone size: NA; CDR3 length: 15; CDR3 protein: CASSGHWAEHKGLFF; CDR3 DNA: TGCGCCAGCAGCGGGCACTGGGCAGAACACAAGGGGCTGTTTTTT
V gene: TRBV5-4; J gene: TRBJ2-3; D gene: NA; clone size: NA; CDR3 length: 16; CDR3 protein: CASSFKSGWGTDTQYF; CDR3 DNA: TGTGCCAGCAGCTTCAAGTCGGGCTGGGGGACAGATACGCAGTATTTT
V gene: TRBV15; J gene: TRBJ2-1; D gene: NA; clone size: NA; CDR3 length: 13; CDR3 protein: CATSRVEKGEQFF; CDR3 DNA: TGTGCCACCAGCAGAGTCGAGAAAGGAGAGCAGTTCTTC
V gene: TRBV5-1; J gene: TRBJ2-1; D gene: TRBD1; clone size: NA; CDR3 length: 15; CDR3 protein: CASSLGQGASNEQFF; CDR3 DNA: TGCGCCAGCAGCTTGGGTCAGGGGGCCTCGAATGAGCAGTTCTTC
V gene: TRBV5-4; J gene: TRBJ2-1; D gene: TRBD2; clone size: NA; CDR3 length: 16; CDR3 protein: CASSLGLAGEYNEQFF; CDR3 DNA: TGTGCCAGCAGCCTGGGACTAGCGGGAGAATACAATGAGCAGTTCTTC
V gene: TRBV18; J gene: TRBJ1-5; D gene: NA; clone size: NA; CDR3 length: 15; CDR3 protein: CASSPRDQLNQPQHF; CDR3 DNA: TGTGCCAGCTCACCACGGGACCAGCTAAATCAGCCCCAGCATTTT
V gene: TRBV18; J gene: TRBJ1-4; D gene: NA; clone size: NA; CDR3 length: 15; CDR3 protein: CASSPNSSRGEKLFF; CDR3 DNA: TGTGCCAGCTCACCTAACAGTTCTCGGGGTGAAAAACTGTTTTTT
V gene: TRBV6-6; J gene: TRBJ2-7; D gene: TRBD1; clone size: NA; CDR3 length: 15; CDR3 protein: CASSAGTGRSYEQYF; CDR3 DNA: TGTGCCAGCAGTGCTGGGACAGGAAGATCCTACGAGCAGTACTTC
V gene: TRBV6-9; J gene: TRBJ2-1; D gene: TRBD1; clone size: NA; CDR3 length: 14; CDR3 protein: CASSYRQGYNEQFF; CDR3 DNA: TGTGCCAGCAGTTATCGACAGGGGTACAATGAGCAGTTCTTC
V gene: TRBV18; J gene: TRBJ2-5; D gene: TRBD2; clone size: NA; CDR3 length: 17; CDR3 protein: CASSLPGIALAGLHRYF; CDR3 DNA: TGTGCCAGCTCACTTCCGGGAATAGCACTAGCGGGACTCCACCGGTACTTC
V gene: TRBV5-1; J gene: TRBJ2-2; D gene: NA; clone size: NA; CDR3 length: 14; CDR3 protein: CASRTTGFFGELFF; CDR3 DNA: TGCGCCAGCAGGACTACAGGGTTTTTCGGGGAGCTGTTTTTT
V gene: TRBV10-3; J gene: TRBJ2-3; D gene: NA; clone size: NA; CDR3 length: 16; CDR3 protein: CAISEAGVRGTDTQYF; CDR3 DNA: TGTGCCATCAGTGAGGCAGGGGTTAGGGGCACAGATACGCAGTATTTT
V gene: TRBV30; J gene: TRBJ1-2; D gene: NA; clone size: NA; CDR3 length: 12; CDR3 protein: CAWRGNSYGYTF; CDR3 DNA: TGTGCCTGGAGAGGGAACAGCTATGGCTACACCTTC
V gene: TRBV5-4; J gene: TRBJ2-7; D gene: NA; clone size: NA; CDR3 length: 15; CDR3 protein: CASSLVFGSRYEQYF; CDR3 DNA: TGTGCCAGCAGCTTGGTCTTCGGGAGTCGCTACGAGCAGTACTTC
V gene: TRBV28; J gene: TRBJ2-7; D gene: TRBD2; clone size: NA; CDR3 length: 12; CDR3 protein: CASRIGRDEQYF; CDR3 DNA: TGTGCCAGCAGAATAGGGAGGGACGAGCAGTACTTC
V gene: TRBV7-2; J gene: TRBJ2-1; D gene: TRBD2; clone size: once; CDR3 length: 16; CDR3 protein: CASSWGLAGAYNEQFF; CDR3 DNA: TGTGCCAGCAGCTGGGGACTAGCGGGAGCTTACAATGAGCAGTTCTTC
V gene: TRBV9; J gene: TRBJ1-1; D gene: TRBD1; clone size: NA; CDR3 length: 17; CDR3 protein: CASSVGYRGPGDTEAFF; CDR3 DNA: TGTGCCAGCAGCGTAGGTTACAGGGGTCCCGGAGACACTGAAGCTTTCTTT
V gene: TRBV7-9; J gene: TRBJ1-4; D gene: NA; clone size: NA; CDR3 length: 15; CDR3 protein: CASSLAVGRNEKLFF; CDR3 DNA: TGTGCCAGCAGCTTAGCGGTAGGCAGAAATGAAAAACTGTTTTTT
V gene: TRBV5-5; J gene: TRBJ2-3; D gene: TRBD2; clone size: once; CDR3 length: 18; CDR3 protein: CASSVGLAGGPRGDTQYF; CDR3 DNA: TGTGCCAGCAGCGTCGGACTAGCGGGAGGGCCGAGGGGAGATACGCAGTATTTT
V gene: TRBV6-5; J gene: TRBJ2-2; D gene: NA; clone size: NA; CDR3 length: 13; CDR3 protein: CASSSMKGRELFF; CDR3 DNA: TGTGCCAGCAGCTCTATGAAGGGCCGGGAGCTGTTTTTT
V gene: TRBV28; J gene: TRBJ2-5; D gene: NA; clone size: NA; CDR3 length: 15; CDR3 protein: CASSFGATGSETQYF; CDR3 DNA: TGTGCCAGCAGTTTTGGGGCCACTGGTTCTGAGACCCAGTACTTC
V gene: TRBV15; J gene: TRBJ2-3; D gene: NA; clone size: once; CDR3 length: 15; CDR3 protein: CATKERWGGTDTQYF; CDR3 DNA: TGTGCCACAAAGGAGAGGTGGGGCGGCACAGATACGCAGTATTTT